The 4 T cell receptor beta chains below come from one sample, sequenced in a study of glioma-infiltrating T cells. Amplification of TCR alpha and beta CDR3 regions from RNA used iRepertoire nested multiplex PCR. MiXCR, applied by TCRdb to the multiplex PCR reads, yields one record per CDR3 protein. Of under 200,000 distinct CDR3 sequences in the sample, around 40% were seen once. Sequencing was carried out using glioma tissue, nonneoplastic brain tissue, or PBMCs (not recorded which). All receptors come from a human donor with low-grade glioma or glioblastoma, undergoing nonglioma brain surgery, or in good health (not recorded which).

This clonotype showed up just a few times. The chain has TRBV12-3 or TRBV12-4 and TRBJ2-1; D is unresolved. The CDR3 has 15 amino acids. V was trimmed by 2 bases and J by 4 bases, leaving 12 bases between them. CDR3 residues: CASSLYLGWYNEQFF. The CDR3, as DNA: TGTGCCAGCAGTTTATATCTAGGGTGGTACAATGAGCAGTTCTTC.

This clonotype was observed many times. This chain connects TRBV3-1 to TRBJ1-6, with D tentatively TRBD1 (5 bases). V lost 4 bases, J lost 9 bases, and 10 bases lay in between. The CDR3 runs to 13 residues. Germline V CDR1 and CDR2: LGHDT, YNNKEL (reference sequence). The CDR3 DNA reads as TGTGCCAGCAGCCGGCAGGGTCGTTCACCCCTCCACTTT. It is translated as CASSRQGRSPLHF.

On this clonotype: Being one base from a much bigger clone, this may be a read error. The chain has TRBV28 and TRBJ2-1; D is unresolved. The CDR3 has 13 residues. V lost 5 bases and J lost 8, with 13 bases in between. From germline, CDR1 is MDHEN and CDR2 SYDVKM. The CDR3 nucleotides are TGTGCCAGCAGTGAATGGGCCGGAGATGAGCAGTTCTTC. Its protein product is CASSEWAGDEQFF.

This clonotype was picked up a small number of times. A much larger clone sits a single nucleotide away, making a read error possible. The rearrangement links TRBV6-1 to TRBJ1-2, with 7 bases matching TRBD1. Looked up from germline, CDR1 is MNHNS and CDR2 is SASEGT. The CDR3 is 14 residues long. V gave up 0 bases and J gave up 7 bases; unmatched junction bases: 5. The CDR3 DNA follows: TGTGCCAGCAGTGAAGCGCTAGGGGGCCGTGGCTACACCTTC. It specifies CASSEALGGRGYTF.